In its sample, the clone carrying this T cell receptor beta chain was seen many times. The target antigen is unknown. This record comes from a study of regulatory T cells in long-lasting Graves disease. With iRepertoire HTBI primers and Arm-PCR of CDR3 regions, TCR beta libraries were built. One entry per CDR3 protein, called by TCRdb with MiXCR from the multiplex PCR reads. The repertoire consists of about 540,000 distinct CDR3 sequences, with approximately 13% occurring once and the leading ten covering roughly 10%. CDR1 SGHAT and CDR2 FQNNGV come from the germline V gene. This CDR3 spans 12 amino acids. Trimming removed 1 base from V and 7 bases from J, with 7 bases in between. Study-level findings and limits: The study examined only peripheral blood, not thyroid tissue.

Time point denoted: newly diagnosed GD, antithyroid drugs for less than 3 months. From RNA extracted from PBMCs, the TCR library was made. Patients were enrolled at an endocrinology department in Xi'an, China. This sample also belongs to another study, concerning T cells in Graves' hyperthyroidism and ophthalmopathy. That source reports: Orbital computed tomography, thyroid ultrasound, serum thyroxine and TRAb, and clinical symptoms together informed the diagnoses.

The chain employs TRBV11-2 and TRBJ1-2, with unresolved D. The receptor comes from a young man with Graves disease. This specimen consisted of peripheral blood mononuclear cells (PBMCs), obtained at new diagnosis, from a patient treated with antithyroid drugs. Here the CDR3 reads CASSLVLSGYTF. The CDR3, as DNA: TGTGCCAGCAGCTTAGTACTTAGTGGCTACACCTTC.